This T cell receptor (beta chain) was recorded in a study of T cell repertoires in cytomegalovirus infection. Across the whole study: Public TCR beta signatures marked donors with CMV infection and the matching HLA. Study-wide results and caveats: Using cumulative public TCR beta family frequency, the authors identified those who carried CMV together with the relevant HLA. The ex vivo response showed dominance by HLA-C-restricted CMV-specific TCR beta clonotypes.

TCRdb reprocessed the reads via MiXCR and lists one record per CDR3 protein. The sample shows fewer than 700,000 distinct CDR3 sequences, roughly 24% of them seen only once. This clonotype has a handful of counts. Its antigen remains unknown. CDR1 is SGHDN, CDR2 FVKESK, per germline. The CDR3 runs to 14 residues. Trimming removed 5 bases from V and 2 bases from J, with 9 bases in between. This sequence originates from a human donor in good health (CMV status not recorded). Some clones in this sample may be carry-over from other donors' samples. The specimen was CD8+ T cells from PBMCs. V and J are TRBV14 and TRBJ2-2; either TRBD1 or TRBD2 may fit D (5 bases each). CDR3 nucleotide sequence: TGTGCCAGCAGCGCCGGGACCAACACCGGGGAGCTGTTTTTT. It translates to CASSAGTNTGELFF.